This T cell receptor (beta chain) originates from a study of T-cell memory formation after mild COVID-19. This CDR3 comprises 17 residues. V lost 3 bases and J lost 0; bases outside the gene matches: 9. CDR1 is SGDLS, CDR2 YYNGEE, per germline. TCRdb re-called the 5' RACE reads with MiXCR, one entry per CDR3 protein. Seen here are approximately 46,000 distinct CDR3 sequences, roughly 12% observed once, and the top ten hold approximately 24%. This clonotype has just a few counts. Material: PBMCs or a T cell subset sorted from them (not recorded which). This TCR was recovered from a man younger than 35 who had mild COVID-19 (a few samples of this study predate the infection). Cell type and time point are not known. V usage is TRBV9 and J usage is TRBJ2-5, with 9 bases that match TRBD1. The CDR3 nucleotides are TGTGCCAGCAGCGACCCCGACAGGGGGGTGAACCAAGAGACCCAGTACTTC. Translated: CASSDPDRGVNQETQYF.